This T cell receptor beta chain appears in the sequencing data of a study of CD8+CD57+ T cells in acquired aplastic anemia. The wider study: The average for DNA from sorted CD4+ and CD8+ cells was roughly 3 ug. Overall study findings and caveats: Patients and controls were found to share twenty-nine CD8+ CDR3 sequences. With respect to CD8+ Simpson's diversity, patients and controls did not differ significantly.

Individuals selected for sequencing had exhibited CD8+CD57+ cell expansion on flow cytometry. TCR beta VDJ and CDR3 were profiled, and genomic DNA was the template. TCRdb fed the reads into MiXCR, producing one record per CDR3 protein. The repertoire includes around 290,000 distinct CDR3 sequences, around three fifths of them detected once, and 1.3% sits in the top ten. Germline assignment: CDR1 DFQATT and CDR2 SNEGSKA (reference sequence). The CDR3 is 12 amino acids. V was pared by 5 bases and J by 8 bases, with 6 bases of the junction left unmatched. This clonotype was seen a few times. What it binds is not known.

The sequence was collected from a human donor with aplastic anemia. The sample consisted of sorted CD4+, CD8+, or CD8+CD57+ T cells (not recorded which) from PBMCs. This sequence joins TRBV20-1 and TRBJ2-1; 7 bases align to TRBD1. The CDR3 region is CSAGGQAHEQFF. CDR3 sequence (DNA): TGCAGTGCTGGAGGACAGGCACATGAGCAGTTCTTC.